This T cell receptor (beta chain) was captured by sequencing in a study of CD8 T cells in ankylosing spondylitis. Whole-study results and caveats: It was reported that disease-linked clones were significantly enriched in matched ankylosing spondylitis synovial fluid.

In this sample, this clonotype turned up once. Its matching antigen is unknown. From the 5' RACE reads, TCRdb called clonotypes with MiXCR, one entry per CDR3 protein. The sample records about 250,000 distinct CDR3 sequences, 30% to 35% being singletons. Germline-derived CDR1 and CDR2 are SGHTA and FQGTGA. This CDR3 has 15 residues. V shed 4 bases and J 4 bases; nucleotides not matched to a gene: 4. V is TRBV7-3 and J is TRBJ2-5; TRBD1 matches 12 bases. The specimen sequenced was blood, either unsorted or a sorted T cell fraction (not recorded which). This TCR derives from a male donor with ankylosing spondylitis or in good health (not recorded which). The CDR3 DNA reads TGTGCCAGCAGCTCCGGGACAGGGGGCTTAGAGACCCAGTACTTC. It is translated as CASSSGTGGLETQYF.